The 8 T cell receptor beta chains below come from one sample, sequenced in a study of shared clonotypes between healthy human individuals. Libraries were prepared by immunoSEQ multiplex PCR; TCRdb keeps only in-frame clonotypes and omits some of them. The sample includes fewer than 850,000 clones, about three quarters seen only once; the top ten take under 2%. Sequencing was carried out using memory CD4+ T cells sorted from blood. Subset reported: CD45RA-negative fraction. These receptors all stem from a woman younger than 45 in good health.

This rearrangement joins TRBV15 to TRBJ2-2; D perhaps matches TRBD2 (6 bases). V lost 3 bases, J lost 7 bases, and 15 bases lay in between. The germline V gene encodes CDR1 LNHNV and CDR2 YYDKDF (reference sequence). CDR3 length: 15 residues. The CDR3 DNA reads TGTGCCACCAGCAGTCAAACTAGCCTAGTCGGGGAGCTGTTTTTT. Protein: CATSSQTSLVGELFF.

The gene calls are TRBV27 and TRBJ2-7; possible D gene TRBD2, 5 bases. Germline-derived CDR1 and CDR2 are MNHEY and SMNVEV (reference sequence). V was pared by 3 bases and J by 4 bases, with 16 bases between. The CDR3 extends over 15 amino acids. The DNA of the CDR3 is TGTGCCAGCAGTTTCTGGACTGGGGTGAGGTACGAGCAGTACTTC. Protein product: CASSFWTGVRYEQYF.

This clone was observed a handful of times. The rearrangement uses TRBV2 and TRBJ1-4; D remains ambiguous. V was trimmed by 4 bases and J by 3 bases, leaving 9 bases between them. The germline gives CDR1 SNHLY, CDR2 FYNNEI. This CDR3 has 14 amino acids. The CDR3 is CASSVGDANEKLFF. The DNA of the CDR3 is TGTGCCAGCAGTGTTGGAGATGCTAATGAAAAACTGTTTTTT.

The gene calls are TRBV29-1 and TRBJ2-3; 9 bases fit TRBD1. Losses at the gene ends were 4 bases for V and 4 bases for J; bases not matched to a gene: 6. The CDR3 is 14 amino acids. CDR1 is SQVTM, CDR2 ANQGSEA, per germline. The CDR3 nucleotides read TGCAGCGTTGGGGGACAGGGAACATCAGATACGCAGTATTTT. The encoded protein is CSVGGQGTSDTQYF.

This clone showed up just a few times. The chain employs TRBV6-4 and TRBJ2-1, with TRBD2 matching 11 bases. This CDR3 region has 16 residues. V was clipped by 10 bases and J by 6 bases; unmatched bases: 14. Germline CDR1 MRHNA, CDR2 SNTAGT. CDR3 sequence reads: CANEPGLAAEPNEQFF. The DNA of the CDR3 is TGTGCCAACGAACCGGGACTAGCGGCCGAACCCAATGAGCAGTTCTTC.

This clone appeared once. This chain uses TRBV2 with TRBJ2-2; 10 bases align to TRBD2. The germline V gene encodes CDR1 SNHLY and CDR2 FYNNEI. V trimming: 6 bases; J trimming: 0 bases; junction bases outside the gene matches: 1. The CDR3 loop spans 15 amino acids. CDR3 region: CASRGLAANTGELFF. The CDR3 coding sequence is TGTGCCAGCAGAGGACTAGCGGCGAACACCGGGGAGCTGTTTTTT. Looking up the rest from reference TRBV2 and TRBJ2-2 gives the full variable domain: EPEVTQTPSHQVTQMGQEVILRCVPISNHLYFYWYRQILGQKVEFLVSFYNNEISEKSEIFDDQFSVERPDGSNFTLKIRSTKLEDSAMYFCASRGLAANTGELFFGEGSRLTVL.

This clone was counted only a few times. The rearrangement uses TRBV4-1 and TRBJ1-5, with unresolved D. CDR1 and CDR2 from the germline V gene are MGHRA and YSYEKL. The CDR3 runs 16 residues. With 0 bases removed from V and 7 bases from J, the gap between germline ends came to 16 bases. The CDR3 bases are TGCGCCAGCAGCCAAGATAGGACTTTAGGTCCCCAGCCCCAGCATTTT. The encoded protein is CASSQDRTLGPQPQHF.

This clone was seen a handful of times. In nucleotides, the CDR3 is TGTGCCAGCAGCCCAAAAGGACCCTCCGAGAGTGAGCAGTTCTTC. This encodes CASSPKGPSESEQFF. The chain couples TRBV5-4 to TRBJ2-1; the D is unclear. The CDR3 totals 15 residues. Trimming cost V 4 bases and J 9 bases, with 20 bases left between them. Germline lookup yields CDR1 SGHNT and CDR2 YYREEE (reference sequence).